The 14 T cell receptor beta chains below were found in one sample sequenced in a study of shared clonotypes between healthy human individuals. Sequencing was performed with immunoSEQ multiplex PCR; in TCRdb, only in-frame clones are kept and a portion is missing. The data hold some 2,500,000 clones, with about nine tenths observed a single time. Sequences were obtained from naive CD4+ T cells from PBMCs. As for subset: CD45RA+ positively selected. The source is a man aged 18 to 29 in good health. Some clones in this sample may be carry-over from other donors' samples.

CDR3 DNA: TGCGCCAAGCCACTAGCGGGAGATCCCCACGAGCAGTACTTC. Residues: CAKPLAGDPHEQYF. The rearrangement links TRBV5-1 to TRBJ2-7; 11 bases are shared with TRBD2. Trimming cost V 9 bases and J 5 bases; bases outside gene matches: 10. The CDR3 covers 14 residues. Germline V gene lookup returns CDR1 SGHRS and CDR2 YFSETQ.

J is TRBJ2-1 and V is TRBV4-1; D is perhaps TRBD2 (7 bases). V was trimmed by 5 bases and J by 0 bases, leaving 23 bases between them. There are 19 residues in the CDR3. In germline, CDR1 is MGHRA, CDR2 YSYEKL. CDR3 residues: CASSYIRGGADRSYNEQFF. CDR3 nucleotides: TGCGCCAGCAGCTATATAAGGGGGGGGGCTGATCGCTCCTACAATGAGCAGTTCTTC.

In this sample, this clone turned up a few times. The chain uses TRBV19 and TRBJ2-1, with D tentatively TRBD2 (6 bases). Deletions cut 4 bases from V and 3 bases from J, with 7 bases between. The CDR3 runs 13 residues. Looked up from germline, CDR1 is LNHDA and CDR2 is SQIVND (reference sequence). CDR3 coding DNA: TGTGCCAGTAGTAGCGGGAACTACAATGAGCAGTTCTTC. It translates to CASSSGNYNEQFF.

The gene calls are TRBV5-1 and TRBJ2-1; D ambiguous. The CDR3 consists of 14 residues. CDR1 is SGHRS and CDR2 is YFSETQ in the germline V gene. Trimming shortened V by 2 bases and J by 7 bases, and 13 bases separated the two germline ends. The CDR3 sequence is CASSFRHEGNEQFF. In DNA form, the CDR3 reads TGCGCCAGCAGCTTCAGGCACGAAGGGAATGAGCAGTTCTTC.

The rearrangement joins TRBV28 to TRBJ1-2; maybe TRBD1 (6 bases). Germline V gives CDR1 MDHEN, CDR2 SYDVKM. This CDR3 spans 14 amino acids. Trimming cost V 8 bases and J 8 bases, with 21 bases left between them. The CDR3 nucleotides are TGTGCCAGCTCGACGGACAGTCACTCTGGAGGCTACACCTTC. Translating gives CASSTDSHSGGYTF.

This clone occurred a few times. J is TRBJ1-4 and V is TRBV7-9; 10 bases agree with TRBD1. The CDR3 sequence is 14 residues long. The J segment lost 7 bases and the V segment lost 7 bases, leaving 6 bases of the junction unmatched. In germline, CDR1 is SEHNR, CDR2 FQNEAQ (reference sequence). This CDR3 reads CASNRQGAGEKLFF. Written as DNA, the CDR3 is TGTGCCAGCAACCGACAGGGGGCCGGTGAAAAACTGTTTTTT.

This clone was recorded once. This chain connects TRBV7-9 to TRBJ1-1; 8 bases line up with TRBD1. This CDR3 comprises 14 residues. After removal of 5 bases from V and 6 bases from J, the junction contained 8 bases not matched to a gene. Germline values: CDR1 SEHNR, CDR2 FQNEAQ (reference sequence). Written as DNA, the CDR3 is TGTGCCAGCAGCACGACAGGGGTGAGCTCTGAAGCTTTCTTT. Amino acids: CASSTTGVSSEAFF.

The chain joins TRBV19 to TRBJ1-5; D is unclear. Germline CDR1 reads LNHDA; CDR2 reads SQIVND (reference sequence). The CDR3 runs 16 residues. Trimming shortened V by 4 bases and J by 0 bases, and 13 bases separated the two germline ends. In DNA form, the CDR3 reads TGTGCCAGTAGTACCCTGGACCGCGATAGCAATCAGCCCCAGCATTTT. Protein product: CASSTLDRDSNQPQHF.

The genes are TRBV28 and TRBJ2-7; 9 bases are shared with TRBD2. Per the germline V gene, CDR1 is MDHEN and CDR2 is SYDVKM. Unmatched junction bases numbered 11, after V lost 5 bases and J lost 6 bases. CDR3 length: 15 amino acids. This chain's CDR3 is CASSLTSGRLGEQYF. The CDR3 coding sequence is TGTGCCAGCAGTCTGACTAGCGGAAGGTTGGGCGAGCAGTACTTC.

The V and J genes are TRBV4-2 and TRBJ1-1; 8 nucleotides match TRBD1. CDR1 LGHNA and CDR2 YNFKEQ come from the germline V gene. CDR3 length: 16 amino acids. J lost 11 bases, V lost 4 bases, and 18 bases had no gene match. CDR3: CASSPGRQGAGGVAFF. CDR3 in DNA: TGTGCCAGCAGCCCCGGTCGCCAGGGGGCGGGGGGGGTGGCTTTCTTT.

The CDR3 sequence is CSAATGFAGELFF. The CDR3 bases are TGCAGCGCCGCGACAGGGTTCGCAGGGGAGCTGTTTTTT. The chain links TRBV29-1 to TRBJ2-2; the match to TRBD1 covers 7 bases. In germline, CDR1 is SQVTM, CDR2 ANQGSEA. This CDR3 region has 13 residues. V was clipped by 7 bases and J by 8 bases; unmatched bases: 10.

The CDR3, as DNA: TGTGCCAGCAGCCAAGACTGGACAGAGGGAAACACCATATATTTT. Its protein product is CASSQDWTEGNTIYF. V and J are TRBV4-2 and TRBJ1-3, with D possibly being TRBD1 (6 bases). CDR3 length: 15 amino acids. V was clipped by 0 bases and J by 4 bases, with 10 bases between them. The germline V gene encodes CDR1 LGHNA and CDR2 YNFKEQ.

This clone appeared once. The CDR3 DNA follows: TGTGCCAGCAGACCGTTTACAGGGTTTGGTGCTAATGAAAAACTGTTTTTT. Amino acids: CASRPFTGFGANEKLFF. This sequence joins TRBV27 and TRBJ1-4, with a possible D match to TRBD1 (6 bases). Deletions cut 6 bases from V and 3 bases from J, with 20 bases between. This CDR3 spans 17 amino acids. CDR1 MNHEY and CDR2 SMNVEV come from the germline V gene (reference sequence).

The chain uses TRBV7-2 and TRBJ2-7; 7 bases match TRBD1. With V trimmed by 4 bases and J by 0 bases, 6 bases remained unmatched. The CDR3 is made up of 15 amino acids. The germline V gene has CDR1 SGHTA and CDR2 FQGNSA. CDR3 residues: CASSSKQGYSYEQYF. DNA of the CDR3: TGTGCCAGCAGCTCTAAACAGGGGTACTCCTACGAGCAGTACTTC. The full variable domain, with the rest looked up from reference TRBV7-2 and TRBJ2-7, is GAGVSQSPSNKVTEKGKDVELRCDPISGHTALYWYRQSLGQGLEFLIYFQGNSAPDKSGLPSDRFSAERTGGSVSTLTIQRTQQEDSAVYLCASSSKQGYSYEQYFGPGTRLTVT.